The T cell receptor beta chain described here comes from a study of control samples from healthy donors and cancer patients. In germline, CDR1 is SGHNT, CDR2 YYREEE (reference sequence). V was cut by 0 bases and J by 1 base, with 10 bases left in between. The CDR3 totals 15 residues. Sequencing was performed with immunoSEQ multiplex PCR; in TCRdb, only in-frame clones are kept and a portion is missing. The table records 190,000 or so clones, approximately 95% of them present only once. Sequenced sample: blood. This clonotype was sampled from a man aged 18 to 29 in good health. The chain uses TRBV5-4 and TRBJ1-1; D not resolved. CDR3 coding DNA: TGTGCCAGCAGCTTGGCCTCAGCAGGGAACACTGAAGCTTTCTTT. Its translation is CASSLASAGNTEAFF.